This TCR beta chain stems from a study of response to subunit inactivated influenza vaccine. The CDR3 extends over 13 amino acids. The J segment lost 6 bases and the V segment lost 8 bases, leaving 6 bases of the junction unmatched. Germline V gene data show CDR1 as SNHLY and CDR2 as FYNNEI. TCRdb processed the RT-PCR reads anew with MiXCR; each CDR3 protein has one entry. The sample shows some 540,000 distinct CDR3 sequences, roughly 25% of them seen only once. The same specimen was also included in a second study, on T cells expressing NK-cell markers. That paper states: Researchers built TCR beta cDNA using 5'RACE template switching with UMIs. Sorted CD3+CD56-NKG2C+, CD3+CD56+NKG2C+ and CD3+CD56+NKG2C- T cells supplied the TCR beta repertoires. Serological testing identified most of the eight sequenced donors as HCMV-seropositive and one as seronegative. Sorting of alpha-beta TCR T cells alone was achieved in several experiments with an anti-gamma-delta TCR antibody.

The chain combines TRBV2 with TRBJ2-1; the match to TRBD1 covers 8 bases. Sequenced material: CD4+ T cells sorted from PBMCs, taken roughly 12 days after vaccination. The receptor's source is a man aged 50 or older who received an inactivated influenza vaccine. CDR3 region: CASEGQGFNEQFF. The CDR3 DNA is TGTGCCAGCGAAGGACAGGGTTTCAATGAGCAGTTCTTC.